This T cell receptor beta chain is from a study of control samples from healthy donors and cancer patients. Between the trimmed V and J ends, which lost 4 bases and 0 bases, there was a span of 21 bases. CDR1 is MNHNS and CDR2 is SASEGT in the germline V gene. This CDR3 has 19 residues. Produced via immunoSEQ multiplex PCR; TCRdb's table is partial and in-frame only. This sample has about 250,000 clones, with more than 65% found just once. Sequencing was carried out using PBMCs. The sequence was obtained from a woman in her fifties or sixties with lung cancer. The chain employs TRBV6-1 and TRBJ1-4; D is possibly TRBD1 (6 bases). This CDR3 is CASSGRGDKILATNEKLFF. CDR3 DNA sequence: TGTGCCAGCAGTGGGAGAGGGGACAAAATCCTCGCAACTAATGAAAAACTGTTTTTT.